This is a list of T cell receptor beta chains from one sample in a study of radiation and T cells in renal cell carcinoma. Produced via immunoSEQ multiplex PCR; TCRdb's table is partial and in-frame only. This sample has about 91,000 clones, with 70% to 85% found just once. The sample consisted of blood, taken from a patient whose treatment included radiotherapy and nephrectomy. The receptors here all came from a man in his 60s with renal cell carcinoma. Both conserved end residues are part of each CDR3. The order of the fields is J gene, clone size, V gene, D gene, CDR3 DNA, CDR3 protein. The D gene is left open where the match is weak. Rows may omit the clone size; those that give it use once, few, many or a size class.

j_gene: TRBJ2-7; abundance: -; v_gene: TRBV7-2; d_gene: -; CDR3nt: TGTGCCAGCAGCGCGATGGGGCTCCTCTACGAGCAGTACTTC; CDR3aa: CASSAMGLLYEQYF
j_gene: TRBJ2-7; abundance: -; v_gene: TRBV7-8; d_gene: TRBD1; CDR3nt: TGTGCCAGCAGCACTACCCGACAGGGCGAGCAGTACTTC; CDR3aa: CASSTTRQGEQYF
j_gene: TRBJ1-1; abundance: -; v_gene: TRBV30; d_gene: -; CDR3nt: TGTGCCTGGACCCTCGAGGGTAGGGGCACTGAAGCTTTCTTT; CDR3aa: CAWTLEGRGTEAFF
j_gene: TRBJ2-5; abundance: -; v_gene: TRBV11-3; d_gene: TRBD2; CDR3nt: TGTGCCAGCAGCTTAGGGACTAGCGGGAGTGGAGAGACCCAGTACTTC; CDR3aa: CASSLGTSGSGETQYF
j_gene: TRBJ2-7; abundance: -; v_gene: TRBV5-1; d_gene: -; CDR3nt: TGCGCCAGCAGCGGAACAGGAATGGCCTACGAGCAGTACTTC; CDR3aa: CASSGTGMAYEQYF
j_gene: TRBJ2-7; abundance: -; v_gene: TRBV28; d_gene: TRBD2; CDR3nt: TGTGCCAGCAGTTTTTTTGGTGGGGGGGTGCAGTACTTC; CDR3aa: CASSFFGGGVQYF
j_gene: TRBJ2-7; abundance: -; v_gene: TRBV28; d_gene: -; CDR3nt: TGTGCCAGCACCGTAACAGGTTTCCTCTACGAGCAGTACTTC; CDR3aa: CASTVTGFLYEQYF
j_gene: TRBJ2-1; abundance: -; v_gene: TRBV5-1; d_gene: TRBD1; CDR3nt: TGCGCCAGCAGCTCTGGGACAGGGTACCATGAGCAGTTCTTC; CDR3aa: CASSSGTGYHEQFF
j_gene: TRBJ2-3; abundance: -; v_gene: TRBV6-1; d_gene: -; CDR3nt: TGTGCCAGCAGCCCAACTCGGACAGATACGCAGTATTTT; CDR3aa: CASSPTRTDTQYF
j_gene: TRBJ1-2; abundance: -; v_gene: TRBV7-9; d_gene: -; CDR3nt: TGTGCCAGCAGCTATGGGGGTGTGGGCTATGGCTACACCTTC; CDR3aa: CASSYGGVGYGYTF
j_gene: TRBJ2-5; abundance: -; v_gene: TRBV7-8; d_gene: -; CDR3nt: TGTGCCAGCAGCCTCCTTAGTCAAGAGACCCAGTACTTC; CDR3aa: CASSLLSQETQYF
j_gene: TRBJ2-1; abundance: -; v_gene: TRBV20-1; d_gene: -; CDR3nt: TGCAGTGCCCTCAAAGACAATGAGCAGTTCTTC; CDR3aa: CSALKDNEQFF
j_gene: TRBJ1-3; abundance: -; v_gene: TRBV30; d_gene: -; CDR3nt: TGTGCCTGGAGTCCAGTAGGGAACACCATATATTTT; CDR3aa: CAWSPVGNTIYF
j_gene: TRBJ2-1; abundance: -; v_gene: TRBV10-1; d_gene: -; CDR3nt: TGCGCCAGCAGGGTCGAGGGCTCCGTCAGCTCCTACAATGAGCAGTTCTTC; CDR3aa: CASRVEGSVSSYNEQFF
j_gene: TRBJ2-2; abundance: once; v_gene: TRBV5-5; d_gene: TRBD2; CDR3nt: TGTGCCAGCAGTCCCGGGACTAGCGGAACCCGGGAGCTGTTTTTT; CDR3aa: CASSPGTSGTRELFF